This T cell receptor (beta chain) was profiled in a study of T cell responses to AZD1222 COVID-19 vaccine (dated by TCRdb to the early 2020s). At the level of the whole study: Because spike-specific TCR depth and breadth did not differ between the two schedules, AZD1222 recipients who got a second dose at roughly 4 weeks were pooled with those who got a second dose at roughly 12 weeks. A total of 240 or so trial participants underwent TCR sequencing, of whom about 200 had received two doses of AZD1222 and about 25 had received two doses of the MenACWY control vaccine. Trial participants were enrolled into age subgroups of 18-55, 56-69 and 70-plus years, which contained about 150, 28 and 57 TCR-sequenced participants, respectively.

The sample's time point label, in plain terms: baseline before first vaccination. Vaccinee samples came from UK trials COV001 and COV002, including a single-blind randomized controlled phase 2/3 trial of AZD1222 (ChAdOx1 nCoV-19) in healthy adults. Trial participant PBMC samples were collected at day 0 and day 28 after the second dose for TCRbeta chain sequencing. Comment on this clone: Its antigen is still unknown. No qualities accompany the bases; no much larger clone lies one base away.

CDR1 MNHEY and CDR2 SMNVEV are derived from the germline V gene (reference sequence). The germline ends are 12 bases apart after V is trimmed by 5 bases and J by 2 bases. Including cysteine and phenylalanine, the CDR3 has 14 amino acids. Here the CDR3 DNA is all that survives: 42 bases in frame from base 1. The CDR3 regions of human TCRbeta chains were analyzed by immunosequencing. The authors' analysis ran thus. TCRs in the repertoires were compared against a reference library of SARS-CoV-2-specific TCRs that had been generated with the MIRA antigen-specificity platform. Breadth was defined as the fraction of unique TCRs that were SARS-CoV-2-associated. Depth was defined as the fraction of total T cells that were SARS-CoV-2-associated. Using the MIRA data, each spike-specific TCR was mapped to the spike region that the TCR reacts to and placed in a CD4 or CD8 class. Log10-transformed breadth and depth values were compared by one-way ANOVA with Sidak's multiple comparisons tests. Entries here come from immuneACCESS through TCRdb and include only in-frame sequences with V and J called. Some clones fail to appear in such tables; in the studies checked, an unresolved V gene covers under half of the shortfall, and the cause of the remainder is unknown. V and J calls and clone size are as listed in that table; D and trimming were resolved from the DNA. Across this sample there are more than 110,000 clones, with over 85% seen only once. The top ten hold 5.5% of the sample.

The paper's findings and limits, for the study overall: Conclusions about previously exposed vaccinees are limited, since just 5 or 6 AZD1222 recipients were seropositive for SARS-CoV-2 at baseline. Most participants were white British and females outnumbered males, and the authors suggested that clonal diversity may have been underestimated. The vaccine-associated CD4 TCRs covered the entire spike protein, and the dominant responses fell in regions 160-218 and 743-854. After two AZD1222 doses, spike-specific TCR breadth and depth were significantly higher than at day 0 and than in MenACWY recipients. Nearly half of unique spike-specific TCRs reportedly recognized epitopes outside regions mutated in the B.1.351 and B.1.1.7 variants. The 56-69-year group was small, and its depth increase did not reach significance, likely because of low power. No day 14 peak-response samples were available, so repertoires were characterized only after the peak T cell response.

This chain is built from TRBV27 and TRBJ1-2; TRBD1 might be the D gene, on 5 matching bases. The receptor's source is an adult in good health. This sample comprised peripheral blood, obtained on day 0 of AZD1222 vaccination. The CDR3 has the sequence CASSDKGRNYGYTF. The DNA reads as follows: TGTGCCAGCAGTGACAAGGGACGGAACTATGGCTACACCTTC.